This is a list of T cell receptor beta chains from one sample in a study of cytomegalovirus exposure and HLA in healthy donors. Method: immunoSEQ multiplex PCR; TCRdb's copy keeps in-frame clones and lacks some. The sample includes 150,000 to 200,000 clones, around four fifths of them seen just once. The specimen sequenced was PBMCs. These receptors came from a man aged 25-40 years in good health and CMV-seropositive. The CDR3 runs from the conserved cysteine through the conserved F or W. The D gene is left open where the match is weak. A clone size is listed for some rows: how often the clone was seen (once, few, many), or a class if it is expanded.

clone_size j_call v_call d_call cdr3_nt cdr3_aa
- TRBJ2-3 TRBV7-8 - TGTGCCAGCAGCTTAGTAGATACTACGCAGTATTTT CASSLVDTTQYF
once TRBJ2-5 TRBV6-5 - TGTGCCAGCAGTTACATTCGGGAAGAGACCCAGTACTTC CASSYIREETQYF
- TRBJ2-1 TRBV28 - TGTGCCAGCAGTTTGGACAGCTACAATGAGCAGTTCTTC CASSLDSYNEQFF
- TRBJ1-3 TRBV29-1 - TGCAGCGTTAACAGGGTTGAGAGAAACACCATATATTTT CSVNRVERNTIYF
- TRBJ2-5 TRBV11-3 - TGTGCCAGCAGCTCTACTTGGGCCTCCCAAGAGACCCAGTACTTC CASSSTWASQETQYF
- TRBJ2-3 TRBV4-3 - TGCGCCAGCAGCCAACGCTTGACTACCACCACAGATACGCAGTATTTT CASSQRLTTTTDTQYF
- TRBJ2-7 TRBV6-6 - TGTGCCAGCAGCGGACTATCCTACGAGCAGTACTTC CASSGLSYEQYF
- TRBJ2-7 TRBV27 - TGTGCCAGCAGTTTCCTGGGACTTATCTCCTACGAGCAGTACTTC CASSFLGLISYEQYF
- TRBJ1-1 TRBV19 TRBD1 TGTGCCAGTAGTATTCTCGGGACAGGGAACACTGAAGCTTTCTTT CASSILGTGNTEAFF
- TRBJ2-1 TRBV29-1 - TGCAGCGTGTGGGGCGGCGAGATGAATGAGCAGTTCTTC CSVWGGEMNEQFF
- TRBJ2-2 TRBV2 TRBD1 TGTGCCAGCAGCCAACAGGGGTCGAACACCGGGGAGCTGTTTTTT CASSQQGSNTGELFF
- TRBJ1-2 TRBV7-3 TRBD1 TGTGCCAGCAGCCCCCCACGGGCGAAGGGGGCACCGGCCACCTTC CASSPPRAKGAPATF
few TRBJ1-2 TRBV20-1 - TGCAGTGCCCATAACTATGGCTACACCTTC CSAHNYGYTF
- TRBJ2-7 TRBV7-9 TRBD1 TGTGCCAGCAGCTTAGGAGGACAGGTCCAGTACTTC CASSLGGQVQYF
- TRBJ2-7 TRBV5-6 TRBD2 TGTGCCAGCAGCTTCGGGGGGAGCTACGAGCAGTACTTC CASSFGGSYEQYF
once TRBJ2-7 TRBV29-1 TRBD1 TGCAGCGTAGAGACAGGGTCCTACGAGCAGTACTTC CSVETGSYEQYF
once TRBJ2-5 TRBV10-2 - TGCGCCAGCAGTGAGTCGGGAGATTTCGAGACCCAGTACTTC CASSESGDFETQYF
- TRBJ1-3 TRBV5-4 TRBD1 TGTGCCAGCAGCTTGGTGGGGACAGCCGGAAACACCATATATTTT CASSLVGTAGNTIYF
- TRBJ1-2 TRBV27 TRBD1 TGTGCCAGCAGTTTACGGGGACAGGGTAACTATGGCTACACCTTC CASSLRGQGNYGYTF
- TRBJ2-4 TRBV5-1 TRBD2 TGCGCCAGCAGCCTAGGACTAGCGGGGGTAGCCAAAAACATTCAGTACTTC CASSLGLAGVAKNIQYF
- TRBJ2-2 TRBV27 TRBD1 TGTGCCAGCAGTTTGACAGGGGGCTTGGCCGGGGAGCTGTTTTTT CASSLTGGLAGELFF
- TRBJ2-7 TRBV7-2 TRBD2 TGTGCCAGCAGCTGGAGGCCACTAGCGGGGGGCTCGAGCTCCTACGAGCAGTACTTC CASSWRPLAGGSSSYEQYF
once TRBJ1-1 TRBV4-3 - TGCGCCAGCAGCCAAGATTGGGAGGGCTTGAACACTGAAGCTTTCTTT CASSQDWEGLNTEAFF
- TRBJ1-5 TRBV11-1 - TGTGCCAGCAGCTTACGGGAGAATCAGCCCCAGCATTTT CASSLRENQPQHF
- TRBJ1-5 TRBV27 - TGTGCCAGCAGTTTAGCAGGGGCGGCTCAGCCCCAGCATTTT CASSLAGAAQPQHF
- TRBJ2-7 TRBV15 - TGTGCCACCAGCAGAGTATTAGGAGGGCAGGGTAACTACGAGCAGTACTTC CATSRVLGGQGNYEQYF
- TRBJ2-3 TRBV12-5 - TGTGCTAGTGGTCCCATCACCGGGAAATGGGCAGATACGCAGTATTTT CASGPITGKWADTQYF
- TRBJ2-7 TRBV19 - TGTGCCAGTAGCATGGGGACAGGCCTTTCTCCGGGAGGTCGCGAGCAGTACTTC CASSMGTGLSPGGREQYF
- TRBJ2-1 TRBV7-2 TRBD1 TGTGCCAGCAGCCTCGACAGGGCGGATGAGCAGTTCTTC CASSLDRADEQFF
many TRBJ1-2 TRBV12-5 - TGTGCTAGTGGACCAGGGTCCTCCCCTAACTATGGCTACACCTTC CASGPGSSPNYGYTF
- TRBJ2-3 TRBV6-5 TRBD2 TGTGCCAGCACTCCCAGCGGGGAAACAGATACGCAGTATTTT CASTPSGETDTQYF
once TRBJ2-1 TRBV15 - TGTGCCACCCGGGGGAATGAGCAGTTCTTC CATRGNEQFF
- TRBJ2-7 TRBV7-2 TRBD1 TGTGCCAGCAGCTTAGCCGGGACAGGGGCAGGGGAGCAGTACTTC CASSLAGTGAGEQYF
- TRBJ2-7 TRBV4-1 - TGCGCCAGCAGCCGAACTAGCCCCCTTTCCTACGAGCAGTACTTC CASSRTSPLSYEQYF
once TRBJ1-4 TRBV30 TRBD1 TGTGCCTGGAGTCCTGGGACAGGAAGTAATGAAAAACTGTTTTTT CAWSPGTGSNEKLFF
- TRBJ1-1 TRBV2 - TGTGCCAGCATTATGGGCCGTGAAGCTTTCTTT CASIMGREAFF
once TRBJ2-1 TRBV11-2 - TGTGCCAGCAGCATCGAGAACAATGAGCAGTTCTTC CASSIENNEQFF
- TRBJ2-1 TRBV29-1 TRBD2 TGCAGCGTCGTTAGCGGGGGTGGATTCGATGAGCAGTTCTTC CSVVSGGGFDEQFF
once TRBJ1-1 TRBV15 - TGTGCCACCAGCGAGGGGAGGGAAGCTTTCTTT CATSEGREAFF
- TRBJ1-6 TRBV5-1 - TGCGCCAGCAGCTTGGACGCCAGGGGCTATAATTCACCCCTCCACTTT CASSLDARGYNSPLHF
- TRBJ1-2 TRBV9 - TGTGCCAGCAGCGGGGCCAGGGATGGCTACACCTTC CASSGARDGYTF
- TRBJ1-2 TRBV5-4 TRBD1 TGTGCCAGCAGCTTGTCCCTTGGACAGGGTAACGCTGGCTACACCTTC CASSLSLGQGNAGYTF
- TRBJ1-2 TRBV14 - TGTGCCAGCAGCCAGACTCTCAGGGCCGTCGGCTACACCTTC CASSQTLRAVGYTF
- TRBJ1-5 TRBV10-3 TRBD1 TGTGCCATCAGTGAATTGGGGTCAGGGGGCCAACAGCCCCAGCATTTT CAISELGSGGQQPQHF
few TRBJ2-2 TRBV7-9 TRBD1 TGTGCTCCGGACAGGGGAACCGGGGAGCTGTTTTTT CAPDRGTGELFF
once TRBJ2-7 TRBV27 TRBD1 TGTGCCAGCAGTATGCGACAGGGGGGAGTCTACGAGCAGTACTTC CASSMRQGGVYEQYF
- TRBJ1-1 TRBV29-1 TRBD1 TGCAGCGTCCCGGGACAGCAGACAGAAGCTTTCTTT CSVPGQQTEAFF
- TRBJ1-1 TRBV12-5 - TGTGCTAGTGGTTTGGTAGTATTCCAGGGCACTGAAGCTTTCTTT CASGLVVFQGTEAFF
- TRBJ1-1 TRBV6-5 - TGTGCCAGCAGCCTGCTCGGGGGGAACACTGAAGCTTTCTTT CASSLLGGNTEAFF
- TRBJ1-4 TRBV7-3 TRBD1 TGTGCCAGCAGTCGGACAGGGGGGACGAATGAAAAACTGTTTTTT CASSRTGGTNEKLFF
- TRBJ2-7 TRBV19 TRBD1 TGTGCCAGTAGTCCGGACAGGGAATGGAGCTACGAGCAGTACTTC CASSPDREWSYEQYF
- TRBJ2-7 TRBV7-2 - TGTGCCAGCAGCTCCCAGGGTTCCGCGGTCTCGGTCTACGAGCAGTACTTC CASSSQGSAVSVYEQYF
- TRBJ1-4 TRBV6-5 - TGTGCCAGCAGTTATGTACTCCGTGAAAAACTGTTTTTT CASSYVLREKLFF
- TRBJ1-1 TRBV29-1 - TGCAGCGTTGTCCGGGGGGATTTCCAGAACACTGAAGCTTTCTTT CSVVRGDFQNTEAFF
- TRBJ2-7 TRBV7-9 TRBD1 TGTGCCAGCAGCTTCTTTGCCGGGACAGGGGAGCAGTACTTC CASSFFAGTGEQYF
- TRBJ1-6 TRBV4-3 - TGCGCCAGCAGCCAGGAGATAGCCGGGGGGAATTCACCCCTCCACTTT CASSQEIAGGNSPLHF
- TRBJ2-3 TRBV29-1 - TGCAGCGTTGAAATGGGGCCCCCAGATATGCAGTATTTT CSVEMGPPDMQYF